The 9 T cell receptor beta chains listed next were all sequenced from one sample in a study of OX40 agonist ivuxolimab in advanced cancers. Repertoires were generated with immunoSEQ multiplex PCR, while TCRdb's copy carries only in-frame clones and drops some. The data show tens of thousands of clones, with about 84% seen just once and around 0.48% held by the top ten. This material consisted of CD4+ or CD8+ T cells sorted from blood, taken in a trial of the OX40 agonist ivuxolimab. The receptor set was obtained from an adult with an advanced solid tumor such as melanoma, head and neck, liver or kidney cancer.

This clone was counted a few times. CDR3 sequence: CASSRGQGGFYEQYF. DNA for the CDR3: TGTGCCAGCAGTCGTGGACAGGGGGGTTTCTACGAGCAGTACTTC. V and J are TRBV6-5 and TRBJ2-7; 10 positions agree with TRBD1. The CDR3 consists of 15 residues. With V trimmed by 5 bases and J by 3 bases, 7 bases remained unmatched. Germline CDR1 reads MNHEY; CDR2 reads SVGAGI.

The V and J genes are TRBV7-9 and TRBJ2-1, with D uncertain. The CDR3 contains 12 residues. Trimming stripped 2 bases from V and 12 bases from J, with 11 bases between. Germline V gene data show CDR1 as SEHNR and CDR2 as FQNEAQ (reference sequence). DNA of the CDR3: TGTGCCAGCAGCTTAATGTCGAAGGGGCAGTTCTTC. Translating it yields CASSLMSKGQFF.

This chain uses TRBV6-1 with TRBJ2-3; no clear D. The CDR3 loop spans 13 amino acids. Trimming took off 6 bases at V and 4 bases at J, with 11 bases between the two ends. Per germline, CDR1 MNHNS and CDR2 SASEGT. The CDR3 DNA sequence: TGTGCCAGCAGGACATTGACGGCAGATACGCAGTATTTT. This gives the protein CASRTLTADTQYF.

The chain employs TRBV6-1 and TRBJ1-3; no definite D call. Trimming removed 6 bases at V and 2 bases at J, with 14 bases between. The CDR3 extends over 15 amino acids. Germline V gene sequence: CDR1 MNHNS, CDR2 SASEGT. CDR3 bases: TGTGCCAGCAGCATTCAAGGGATGGCTGGAAACACCATATATTTT. Translation: CASSIQGMAGNTIYF.

This sequence joins TRBV7-3 and TRBJ2-2; 7 bases agree with TRBD2. The CDR3 loop spans 15 amino acids. Germline lookup yields CDR1 SGHTA and CDR2 FQGTGA. V gave up 2 bases and J gave up 6 bases; unmatched junction bases: 6. The CDR3 protein is CASSLAGEEAGELFF. CDR3 sequence (DNA): TGTGCCAGCAGCTTAGCGGGGGAGGAAGCCGGGGAGCTGTTTTTT.

The V call is TRBV21-1, the J call TRBJ1-5; whether TRBD1, the table's D call, matches the DNA was not checked. TRBV21-1 is a pseudogene. CDR3 length equals 16 residues. The CDR3 sequence is CASSKAGGHGYQPQHF. The CDR3 bases are TGTGCCAGCAGCAAAGCTGGCGGACATGGTTATCAGCCCCAGCATTTT.

The rearrangement links TRBV28 to TRBJ1-2, with 7 bases that match TRBD1. The V and J ends lost 8 bases and 5 bases, in that order; junction bases with no gene match: 11. The CDR3 sequence is 14 residues long. The germline V gene encodes CDR1 MDHEN and CDR2 SYDVKM. The CDR3: CASLAGGRAYGYTF. In DNA, the CDR3 is TGTGCCAGCCTGGCAGGGGGGAGGGCTTATGGCTACACCTTC.

The rearrangement links TRBV28 to TRBJ2-6; no definite D call. V lost 8 bases to trimming and J lost 2 bases, with 16 bases between them. Per the germline V gene, CDR1 is MDHEN and CDR2 is SYDVKM. This CDR3 contains 16 residues. CDR3 residues: CASRPGLGTGANVLTF. DNA of the CDR3: TGTGCCAGCCGACCGGGTCTGGGGACTGGGGCCAACGTCCTGACTTTC.

The genes are TRBV15 and TRBJ2-3; 12 bases match TRBD1. Germline values: CDR1 LNHNV, CDR2 YYDKDF (reference sequence). V shed 5 bases and J 8 bases; nucleotides not matched to a gene: 14. The CDR3 consists of 17 residues. This chain's CDR3 is CATSGHPGTGGAGTQYF. The CDR3 region has the DNA TGTGCCACCAGCGGACATCCCGGGACAGGGGGCGCGGGTACGCAGTATTTT. The entire variable domain, with the rest obtained from reference TRBV15 and TRBJ2-3, is as follows: DAMVIQNPRYQVTQFGKPVTLSCSQTLNHNVMYWYQQKSSQAPKLLFHYYDKDFNNEADTPDNFQSRRPNTSFCFLDIRSPGLGDTAMYLCATSGHPGTGGAGTQYFGPGTRLTVL.